There are a few counts of the clone carrying this T cell receptor beta chain. What it binds is unknown. The data derive from a study of blood T cells in healthy people across ages. For the second PCR, which ran for about 6 to 11 cycles, a sample-barcoded 5' primer and a J-beta primer mix were used. TCRdb re-derived calls from the 5' RACE reads in MiXCR, one entry per CDR3 protein. The sample records some 550,000 distinct CDR3 sequences, 40% to 50% being singletons. Whole-study findings and limits: Investigators viewed diversity estimates from one million T cells as underestimates, the study reported. Unsorted PBMCs blocked a conclusive comparison of naive and antigen-experienced cells.

This sequence originates from a man at least 80 years old in good health. What was sequenced was blood.

The CDR3 bases are TGCAGTGCTAGATACAGGGGGCTTTCTACTAATGAAAAACTGTTTTTT. Protein: CSARYRGLSTNEKLFF. This sequence joins TRBV20-1 and TRBJ1-4, with TRBD1 matching 9 bases. The J segment lost 2 bases and the V segment lost 2 bases, leaving 6 bases of the junction unmatched. The CDR3 totals 16 residues. CDR1 is DFQATT, CDR2 SNEGSKA, per germline (reference sequence).